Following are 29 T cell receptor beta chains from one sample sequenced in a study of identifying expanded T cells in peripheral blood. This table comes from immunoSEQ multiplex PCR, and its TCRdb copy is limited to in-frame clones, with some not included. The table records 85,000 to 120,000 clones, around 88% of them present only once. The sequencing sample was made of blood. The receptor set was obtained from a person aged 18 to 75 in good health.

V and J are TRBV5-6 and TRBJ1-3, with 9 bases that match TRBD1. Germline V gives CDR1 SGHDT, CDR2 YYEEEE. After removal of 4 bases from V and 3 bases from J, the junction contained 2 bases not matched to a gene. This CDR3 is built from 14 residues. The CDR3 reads CASSRDRVGNTIYF. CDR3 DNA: TGTGCCAGCAGCCGGGACAGGGTTGGAAACACCATATATTTT.

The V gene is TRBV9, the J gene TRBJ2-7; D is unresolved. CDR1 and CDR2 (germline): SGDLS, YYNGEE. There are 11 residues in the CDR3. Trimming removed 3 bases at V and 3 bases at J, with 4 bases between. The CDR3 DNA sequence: TGTGCCAGCAGCGCGAACTACGAGCAGTACTTC. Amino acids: CASSANYEQYF.

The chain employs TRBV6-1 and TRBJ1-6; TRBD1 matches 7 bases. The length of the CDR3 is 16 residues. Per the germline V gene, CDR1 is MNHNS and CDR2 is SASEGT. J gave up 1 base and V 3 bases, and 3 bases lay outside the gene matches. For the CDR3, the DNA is TGTGCCAGCAGTGACTACAGGGGATCCTATAATTCACCCCTCCACTTT. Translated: CASSDYRGSYNSPLHF.

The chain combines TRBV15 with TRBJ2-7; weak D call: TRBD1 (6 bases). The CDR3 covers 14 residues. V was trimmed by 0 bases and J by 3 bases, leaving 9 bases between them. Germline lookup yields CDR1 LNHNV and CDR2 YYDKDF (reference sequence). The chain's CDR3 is CATSRDSQGYEQYF. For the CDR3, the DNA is TGTGCCACCAGCAGAGATTCACAGGGCTACGAGCAGTACTTC.

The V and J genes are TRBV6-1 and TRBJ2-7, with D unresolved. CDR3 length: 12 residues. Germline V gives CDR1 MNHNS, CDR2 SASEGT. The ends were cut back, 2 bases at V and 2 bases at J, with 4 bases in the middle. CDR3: CASSERPYEQYF. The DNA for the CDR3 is TGTGCCAGCAGTGAAAGGCCCTACGAGCAGTACTTC.

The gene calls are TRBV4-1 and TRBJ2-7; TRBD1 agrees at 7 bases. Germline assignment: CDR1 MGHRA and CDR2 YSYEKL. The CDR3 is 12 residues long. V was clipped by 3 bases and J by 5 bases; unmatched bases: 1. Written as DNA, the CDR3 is TGCGCCAGCAGCCAGACAGGGCACGAGCAGTACTTC. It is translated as CASSQTGHEQYF.

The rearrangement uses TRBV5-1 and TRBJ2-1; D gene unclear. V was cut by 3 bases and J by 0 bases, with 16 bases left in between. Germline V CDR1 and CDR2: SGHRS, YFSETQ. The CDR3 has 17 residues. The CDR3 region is CASSSSLTGYSYNEQFF. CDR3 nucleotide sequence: TGCGCCAGCAGCTCCAGTCTTACGGGCTACTCCTACAATGAGCAGTTCTTC. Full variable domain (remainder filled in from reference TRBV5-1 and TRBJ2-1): KAGVTQTPRYLIKTRGQQVTLSCSPISGHRSVSWYQQTPGQGLQFLFEYFSETQRNKGNFPGRFSGRQFSNSRSEMNVSTLELGDSALYLCASSSSLTGYSYNEQFFGPGTRLTVL.

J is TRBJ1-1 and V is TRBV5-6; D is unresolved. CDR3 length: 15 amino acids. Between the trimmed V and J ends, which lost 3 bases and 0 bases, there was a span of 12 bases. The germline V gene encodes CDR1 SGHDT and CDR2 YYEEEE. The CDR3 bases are TGTGCCAGCAGCTCGCTTACCGATATGAACACTGAAGCTTTCTTT. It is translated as CASSSLTDMNTEAFF.

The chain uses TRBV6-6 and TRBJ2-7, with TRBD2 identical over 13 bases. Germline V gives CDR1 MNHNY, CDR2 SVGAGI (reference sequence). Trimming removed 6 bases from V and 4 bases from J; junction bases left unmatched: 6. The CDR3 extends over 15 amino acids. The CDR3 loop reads CASRGTSGNLYEQYF. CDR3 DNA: TGTGCCAGCAGAGGGACTAGCGGGAATCTGTACGAGCAGTACTTC.

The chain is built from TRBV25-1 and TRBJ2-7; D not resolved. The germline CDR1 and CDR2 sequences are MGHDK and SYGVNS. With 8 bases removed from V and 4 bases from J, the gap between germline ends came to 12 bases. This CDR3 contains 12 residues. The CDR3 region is CASGLGRYEQYF. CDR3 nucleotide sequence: TGTGCCAGCGGCCTCGGGCGTTACGAGCAGTACTTC.

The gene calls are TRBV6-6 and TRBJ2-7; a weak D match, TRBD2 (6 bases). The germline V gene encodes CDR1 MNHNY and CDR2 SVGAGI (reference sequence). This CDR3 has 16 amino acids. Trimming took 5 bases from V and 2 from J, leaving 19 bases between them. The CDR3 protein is CASSNRSAGSTYEQYF. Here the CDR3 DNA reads TGTGCCAGCAGTAACAGGTCGGCGGGGTCAACCTACGAGCAGTACTTC.

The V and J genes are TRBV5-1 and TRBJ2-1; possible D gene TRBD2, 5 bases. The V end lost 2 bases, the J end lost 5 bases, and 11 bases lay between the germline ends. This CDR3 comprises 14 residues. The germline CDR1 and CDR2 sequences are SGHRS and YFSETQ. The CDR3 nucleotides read TGCGCCAGCAGCTTAACGGACGGGAACAATGAGCAGTTCTTC. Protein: CASSLTDGNNEQFF. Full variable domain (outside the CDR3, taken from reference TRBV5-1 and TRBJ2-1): KAGVTQTPRYLIKTRGQQVTLSCSPISGHRSVSWYQQTPGQGLQFLFEYFSETQRNKGNFPGRFSGRQFSNSRSEMNVSTLELGDSALYLCASSLTDGNNEQFFGPGTRLTVL.

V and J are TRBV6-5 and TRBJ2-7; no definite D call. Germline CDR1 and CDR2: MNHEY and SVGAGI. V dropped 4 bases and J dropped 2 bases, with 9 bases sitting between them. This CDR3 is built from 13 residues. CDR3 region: CASSSLYTYEQYF. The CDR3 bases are TGTGCCAGCAGTTCCCTTTATACCTACGAGCAGTACTTC.

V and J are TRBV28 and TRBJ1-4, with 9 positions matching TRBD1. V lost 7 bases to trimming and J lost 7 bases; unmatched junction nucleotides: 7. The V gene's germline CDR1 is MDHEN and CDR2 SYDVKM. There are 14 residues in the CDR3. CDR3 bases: TGTGCCAGCACGAGACAGGGGGAATTTGAAAAACTGTTTTTT. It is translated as CASTRQGEFEKLFF.

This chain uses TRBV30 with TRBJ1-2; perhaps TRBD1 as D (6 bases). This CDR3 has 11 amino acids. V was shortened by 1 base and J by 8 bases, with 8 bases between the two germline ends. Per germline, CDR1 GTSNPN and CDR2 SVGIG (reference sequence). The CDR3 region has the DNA TGTGCCTGGAGTGAGGGGGGCGGCTACACCTTC. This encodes CAWSEGGGYTF.

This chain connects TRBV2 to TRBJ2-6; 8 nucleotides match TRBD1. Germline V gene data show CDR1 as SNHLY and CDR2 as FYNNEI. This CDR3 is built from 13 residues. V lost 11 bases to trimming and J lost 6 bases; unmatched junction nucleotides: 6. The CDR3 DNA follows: TGTGCCGGGGCGACAGGGGAGGCCAACGTCCTGACTTTC. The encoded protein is CAGATGEANVLTF.

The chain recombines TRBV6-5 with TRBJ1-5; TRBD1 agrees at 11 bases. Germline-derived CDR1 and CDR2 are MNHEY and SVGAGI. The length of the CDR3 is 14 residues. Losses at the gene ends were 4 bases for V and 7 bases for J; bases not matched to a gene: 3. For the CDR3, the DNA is TGTGCCAGCAGTTGGGACAGGGGGAAGCAGCCCCAGCATTTT. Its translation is CASSWDRGKQPQHF.

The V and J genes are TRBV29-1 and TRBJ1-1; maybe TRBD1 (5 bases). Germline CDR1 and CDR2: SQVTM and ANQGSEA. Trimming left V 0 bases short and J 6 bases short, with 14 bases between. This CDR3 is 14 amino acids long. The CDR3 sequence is CSVEEGAPRAEAFF. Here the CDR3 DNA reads TGCAGCGTTGAAGAAGGGGCCCCGAGGGCTGAAGCTTTCTTT. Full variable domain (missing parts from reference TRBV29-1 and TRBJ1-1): SAVISQKPSRDICQRGTSLTIQCQVDSQVTMMFWYRQQPGQSLTLIATANQGSEATYESGFVIDKFPISRPNLTFSTLTVSNMSPEDSSIYLCSVEEGAPRAEAFFGQGTRLTVV.

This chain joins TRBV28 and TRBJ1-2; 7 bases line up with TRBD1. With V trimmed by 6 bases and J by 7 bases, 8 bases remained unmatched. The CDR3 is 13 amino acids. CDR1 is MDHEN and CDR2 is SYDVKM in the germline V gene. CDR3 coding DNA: TGTGCCAGCAGCTTCCGGGACAGTGGTGGCTACACCTTC. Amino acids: CASSFRDSGGYTF.

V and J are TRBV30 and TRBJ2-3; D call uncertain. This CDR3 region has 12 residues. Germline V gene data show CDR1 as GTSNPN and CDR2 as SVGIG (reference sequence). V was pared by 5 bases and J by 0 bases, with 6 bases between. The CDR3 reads CAWASSTDTQYF. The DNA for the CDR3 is TGTGCCTGGGCCTCTAGCACAGATACGCAGTATTTT.

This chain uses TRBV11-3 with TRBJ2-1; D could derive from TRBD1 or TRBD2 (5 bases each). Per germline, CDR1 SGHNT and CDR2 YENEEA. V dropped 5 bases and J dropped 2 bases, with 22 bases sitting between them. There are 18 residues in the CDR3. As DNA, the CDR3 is TGTGCCAGCAGCACGAGGGGTCTGCCGCGAGACGCCTACAATGAGCAGTTCTTC. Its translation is CASSTRGLPRDAYNEQFF.

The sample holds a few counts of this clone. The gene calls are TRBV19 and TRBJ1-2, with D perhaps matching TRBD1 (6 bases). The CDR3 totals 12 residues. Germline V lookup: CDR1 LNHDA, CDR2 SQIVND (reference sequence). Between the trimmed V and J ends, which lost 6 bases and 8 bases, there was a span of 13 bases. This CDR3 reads CASREQGKGYTF. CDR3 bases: TGTGCCAGTAGAGAGCAGGGGAAGGGCTACACCTTC. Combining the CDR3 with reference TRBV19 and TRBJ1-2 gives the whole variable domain DGGITQSPKYLFRKEGQNVTLSCEQNLNHDAMYWYRQDPGQGLRLIYYSQIVNDFQKGDIAEGYSVSREKKESFPLTVTSAQKNPTAFYLCASREQGKGYTFGSGTRLTVV.

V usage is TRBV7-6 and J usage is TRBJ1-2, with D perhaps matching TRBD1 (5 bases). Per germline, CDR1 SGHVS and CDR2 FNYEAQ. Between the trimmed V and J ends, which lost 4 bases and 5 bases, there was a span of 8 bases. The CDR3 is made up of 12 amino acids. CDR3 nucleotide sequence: TGTGCCAGCAGCTATGACAGTTATGGCTACACCTTC. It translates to CASSYDSYGYTF.

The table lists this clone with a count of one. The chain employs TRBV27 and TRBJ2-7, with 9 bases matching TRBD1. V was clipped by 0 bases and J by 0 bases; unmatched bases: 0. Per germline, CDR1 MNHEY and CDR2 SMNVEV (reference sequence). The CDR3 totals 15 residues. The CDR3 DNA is TGTGCCAGCAGTTTATCGGGACAGGGCTCCTACGAGCAGTACTTC. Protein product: CASSLSGQGSYEQYF.

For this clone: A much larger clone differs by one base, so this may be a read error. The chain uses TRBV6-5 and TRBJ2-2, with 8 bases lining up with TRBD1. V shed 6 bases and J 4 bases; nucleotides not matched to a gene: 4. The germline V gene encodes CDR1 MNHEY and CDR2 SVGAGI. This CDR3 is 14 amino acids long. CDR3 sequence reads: CASSLDRGTGELFF. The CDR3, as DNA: TGTGCCAGCAGCCTCGACAGGGGCACCGGGGAGCTGTTTTTT.

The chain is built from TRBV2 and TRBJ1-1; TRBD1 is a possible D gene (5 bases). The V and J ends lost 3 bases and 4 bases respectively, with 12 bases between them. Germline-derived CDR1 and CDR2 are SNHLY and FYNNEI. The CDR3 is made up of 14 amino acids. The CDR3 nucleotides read TGTGCCAGCAGTGAGAGTGCAGGGAGCACTGAAGCTTTCTTT. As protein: CASSESAGSTEAFF.

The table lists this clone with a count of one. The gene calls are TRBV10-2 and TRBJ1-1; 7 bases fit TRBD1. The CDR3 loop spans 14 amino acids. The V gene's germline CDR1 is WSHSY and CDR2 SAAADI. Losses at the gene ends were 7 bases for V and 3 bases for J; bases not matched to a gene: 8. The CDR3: CASTDRVVDTEAFF. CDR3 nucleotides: TGCGCCAGCACTGACAGGGTCGTTGACACTGAAGCTTTCTTT.

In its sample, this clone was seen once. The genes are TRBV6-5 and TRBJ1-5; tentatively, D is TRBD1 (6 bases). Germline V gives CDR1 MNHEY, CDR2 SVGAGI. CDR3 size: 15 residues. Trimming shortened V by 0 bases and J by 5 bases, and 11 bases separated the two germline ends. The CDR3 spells CASSYSRDNYQPQHF. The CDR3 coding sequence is TGTGCCAGCAGTTACTCGAGGGACAATTATCAGCCCCAGCATTTT.

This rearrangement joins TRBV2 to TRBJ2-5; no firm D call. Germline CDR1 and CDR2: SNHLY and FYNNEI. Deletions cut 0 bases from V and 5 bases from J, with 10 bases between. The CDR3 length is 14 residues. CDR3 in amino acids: CASSEALVGETQYF. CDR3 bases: TGTGCCAGCAGTGAAGCCCTCGTGGGGGAGACCCAGTACTTC.